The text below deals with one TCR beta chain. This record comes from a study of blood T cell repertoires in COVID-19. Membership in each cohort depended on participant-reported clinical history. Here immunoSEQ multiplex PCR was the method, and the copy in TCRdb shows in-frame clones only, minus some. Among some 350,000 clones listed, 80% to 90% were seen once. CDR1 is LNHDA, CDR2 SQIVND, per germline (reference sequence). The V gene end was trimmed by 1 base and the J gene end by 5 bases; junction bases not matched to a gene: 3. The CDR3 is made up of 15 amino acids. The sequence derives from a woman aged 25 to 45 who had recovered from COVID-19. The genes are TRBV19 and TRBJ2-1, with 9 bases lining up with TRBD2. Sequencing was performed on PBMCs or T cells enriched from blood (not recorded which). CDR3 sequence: CASSIGRGGNNEQFF. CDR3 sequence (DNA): TGTGCCAGTAGTATAGGGCGGGGGGGAAACAATGAGCAGTTCTTC.